Listed below are T cell receptor beta chains from one sample, sequenced in a study of cytomegalovirus exposure and HLA in healthy donors. Method: immunoSEQ multiplex PCR; TCRdb's copy keeps in-frame clones and lacks some. Found here are about 150,000 clones, roughly three quarters of them singletons; the top ten hold 6% to 8.5%. The specimen was PBMCs. The receptors derive from a man aged 30-40 years in good health and CMV-seropositive. CDR3s include the opening cysteine and the closing phenylalanine or tryptophan.

v_gene	j_gene	CDR3aa
TRBV2	TRBJ1-4	CASSLPGQGIGEKLFF
TRBV30	TRBJ2-4	CAWSVRGGRARTTKNIQYF
TRBV10-3	TRBJ1-5	CAIGGGPNQPQHF
TRBV5-6	TRBJ1-6	CASSLGREYHF
TRBV7-6	TRBJ2-2	CASSSRTGESTGELFF
TRBV9	TRBJ2-2	CASSSTGSANTGELFF
TRBV11-1	TRBJ2-7	CASSTGVAGSDEQYF
TRBV2	TRBJ2-3	CASIDTYSTDTQYF
TRBV9	TRBJ2-2	CASSVGPGTGSTGELFF
TRBV5-6	TRBJ1-1	CASSLGGQGSEAFF
TRBV6-6	TRBJ2-7	CASSPGNEQYF
TRBV4-3	TRBJ1-2	CASSQEAGGLYGYTF
TRBV2	TRBJ2-1	CASSEEGGGSYNEQFF
TRBV15	TRBJ1-1	CATSEQLTEAFF
TRBV11-2	TRBJ2-3	CASSSGLAGGTQYF
TRBV28	TRBJ2-1	CASSFMGGTLGEQFF
TRBV7-6	TRBJ2-3	CASSTTSYTSTDTQYF
TRBV11-3	TRBJ2-1	CASSLRGGRGGNEQFF
TRBV7-9	TRBJ2-7	CASTRTSGLYEQYF
TRBV7-9	TRBJ1-5	CASSFSGYSNQPQHF
TRBV2	TRBJ2-1	CASSELSGRRYNEQFF
TRBV6-1	TRBJ2-7	CASSGTSRLYEQYF
TRBV5-1	TRBJ1-4	CASSSGGGPSNEKLFF
TRBV2	TRBJ1-1	CAEGEGTNTEAFF
TRBV18	TRBJ2-5	CASSPRQGETQYF
TRBV28	TRBJ2-5	CASSFVQGQETQYF
TRBV27	TRBJ2-5	CASSLSPGGSRETQYF
TRBV10-2	TRBJ1-1	CASSELGQGGRGTEAFF
TRBV2	TRBJ2-6	CASSFPRRGGGANVLTF
TRBV9	TRBJ1-2	CASSRSRTGLNYGYTF
TRBV6-6	TRBJ1-5	CASRGHLNQPQHF
TRBV7-3	TRBJ2-7	CASSPAAGSSYEQYF